This TCR beta chain was sequenced in a study of T cell responses to AZD1222 COVID-19 vaccine. Using immunoSEQ multiplex PCR, the repertoire was profiled, and TCRdb retains in-frame clones only, with some absent. Of more than 80,000 clones listed, roughly nine tenths are singletons. The CDR3 contains 15 residues. Germline V gives CDR1 KGHDR, CDR2 SFDVKD. Unmatched junction bases numbered 5, after V lost 5 bases and J lost 2 bases. The clonotype comes from an adult in good health. V and J are TRBV24-1 and TRBJ2-3, with 8 bases that match TRBD1. The source was peripheral blood, collected on day 0 of AZD1222 vaccination. The CDR3 here is CATSARTGTTDTQYF. The CDR3 bases are TGTGCCACCAGTGCCCGGACAGGGACCACAGATACGCAGTATTTT.